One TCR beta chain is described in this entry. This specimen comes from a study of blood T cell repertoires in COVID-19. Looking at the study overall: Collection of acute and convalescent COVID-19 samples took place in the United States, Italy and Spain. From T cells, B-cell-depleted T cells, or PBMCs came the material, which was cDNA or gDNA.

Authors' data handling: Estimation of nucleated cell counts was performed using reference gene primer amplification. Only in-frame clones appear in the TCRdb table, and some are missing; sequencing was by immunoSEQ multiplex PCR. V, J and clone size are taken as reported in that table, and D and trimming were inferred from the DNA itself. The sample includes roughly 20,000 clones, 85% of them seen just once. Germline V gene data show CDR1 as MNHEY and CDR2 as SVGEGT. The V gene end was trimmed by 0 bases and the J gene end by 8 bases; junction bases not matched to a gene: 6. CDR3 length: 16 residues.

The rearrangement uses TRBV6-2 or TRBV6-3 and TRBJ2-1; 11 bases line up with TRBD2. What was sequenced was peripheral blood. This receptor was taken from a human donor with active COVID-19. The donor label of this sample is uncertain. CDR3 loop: CASSYSPGLAVDEQFF. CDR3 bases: TGTGCCAGCAGTTACTCCCCGGGACTAGCGGTTGATGAGCAGTTCTTC.